The 14 T cell receptor beta chains listed next were all sequenced from one sample in a study of blood T cell repertoires in COVID-19. TCRdb's table, derived via immunoSEQ multiplex PCR, lists solely in-frame clones and lacks some. Of about 36,000 clones detected, around 90% appear once; the ten largest clones hold 20% to 25%. Sequences were obtained from peripheral blood. The receptors derive from a man aged 60 to 69 with acute or convalescent COVID-19.

V and J are TRBV10-1 and TRBJ1-2; maybe TRBD1 (5 bases). Germline V gives CDR1 WNHNN, CDR2 SYGVQD (reference sequence). The V end lost 2 bases, the J end lost 7 bases, and 17 bases lay between the germline ends. The CDR3 length is 15 residues. CDR3 sequence reads: CASSESLGERAGYTF. CDR3 DNA sequence: TGCGCCAGCAGTGAGAGCTTAGGGGAAAGGGCTGGCTACACCTTC.

V gene TRBV15 combines with J gene TRBJ1-4; 10 nucleotides agree with TRBD1. The V and J ends lost 8 bases and 6 bases, in that order; junction bases with no gene match: 9. CDR3 size: 15 residues. Looked up from germline, CDR1 is LNHNV and CDR2 is YYDKDF (reference sequence). The CDR3, as DNA: TGTGCCACCGCCTGGGACAGGGGAATATATGAAAAACTGTTTTTT. Amino acid sequence: CATAWDRGIYEKLFF.

The J gene is TRBJ1-6, the V gene TRBV3-1 (or the pseudogene TRBV3-2); 7 bases agree with TRBD1. The V gene end was trimmed by 1 base and the J gene end by 9 bases; junction bases not matched to a gene: 6. The germline V gene has CDR1 LGHDT and CDR2 YNNKEL (reference sequence). This CDR3 has 15 residues. DNA of the CDR3: TGTGCCAGCAGCCAAGCGGGACAGAGGGCTTCACCCCTCCACTTT. Protein sequence: CASSQAGQRASPLHF.

The chain carries TRBV5-1 and TRBJ2-1, with TRBD1 matching over 9 bases. The V segment lost 4 bases and the J segment 4 bases; nucleotides outside the gene matches: 12. Germline CDR1 is SGHRS and CDR2 is YFSETQ. The CDR3 spans 17 residues. As DNA, the CDR3 is TGCGCCAGCAGCCGAACGGAGGGGACAGGGTGGTACAATGAGCAGTTCTTC. This codes for CASSRTEGTGWYNEQFF.

The gene calls are TRBV24-1 and TRBJ2-1, with D tentatively TRBD2 (5 bases). Trimming stripped 5 bases from V and 1 base from J, with 8 bases between. Germline values: CDR1 KGHDR, CDR2 SFDVKD. The CDR3 runs 14 residues. The CDR3 sequence: CATSVGESYNEQFF. The CDR3 nucleotides are TGTGCCACCAGTGTCGGGGAATCCTACAATGAGCAGTTCTTC.

V is TRBV5-8 and J is TRBJ2-4; D is uncertain. Trimming stripped 0 bases from V and 0 bases from J, with 10 bases between. The CDR3 loop spans 16 amino acids. Germline V CDR1 and CDR2: SGHTS, YDEGEE. The CDR3 reads CASSLVTELAKNIQYF. In nucleotides, the CDR3 is TGTGCCAGCAGCTTGGTAACAGAACTAGCCAAAAACATTCAGTACTTC.

The chain carries TRBV5-1 and TRBJ2-7; D is unclear. Germline loops: CDR1 SGHRS, CDR2 YFSETQ. V gave up 6 bases and J gave up 0 bases, with 13 bases separating them. The CDR3 length is 14 residues. Written as DNA, the CDR3 is TGCGCCAGCAAGTCGATCGATAGCTCCTACGAGCAGTACTTC. It yields the protein CASKSIDSSYEQYF.

The chain links TRBV6-4 to TRBJ2-6, with D unresolved. Germline CDR1 is MRHNA and CDR2 is SNTAGT. V shed 4 bases and J shed 3 bases, with 7 bases lying between them. The CDR3 contains 14 residues. Here the CDR3 reads CASSAGDGANVLTF. CDR3 DNA sequence: TGTGCCAGCAGTGCGGGTGATGGGGCCAACGTCCTGACTTTC.

The CDR3 DNA sequence: TGTGCCAGCAGTGAAGCACGGAGTAGCTATGGTGAGCAGTACTTC. As protein: CASSEARSSYGEQYF. The rearrangement joins TRBV6-1 to TRBJ2-7; D is unresolved. The V and J ends lost 0 bases and 7 bases respectively, with 16 bases between them. The CDR3 has 15 amino acids. Germline values: CDR1 MNHNS, CDR2 SASEGT.

The chain recombines TRBV24-1 with TRBJ2-5; D gene uncertain. The ends were cut back, 0 bases at V and 5 bases at J, with 9 bases in the middle. The V gene's germline CDR1 is KGHDR and CDR2 SFDVKD. CDR3 length: 14 amino acids. CDR3: CATSDLHSAETQYF. DNA of the CDR3: TGTGCCACCAGTGATTTGCATTCCGCGGAGACCCAGTACTTC.

V gene TRBV5-1 combines with J gene TRBJ2-2; possible D gene TRBD1, 5 bases. The CDR3 runs to 14 residues. Germline-derived CDR1 and CDR2 are SGHRS and YFSETQ. Trimming removed 4 bases from V and 2 bases from J, with 9 bases in between. CDR3 in DNA: TGCGCCAGCAGCCGAGGACAAAACACCGGGGAGCTGTTTTTT. Protein product: CASSRGQNTGELFF.

This chain uses TRBV3-1 (or the pseudogene TRBV3-2) with TRBJ2-1, with D possibly matching TRBD1 (5 bases). There are 13 residues in the CDR3. Per germline, CDR1 LGHDT and CDR2 YNNKEL (reference sequence). V lost 2 bases and J lost 9, with 11 bases in between. The CDR3 DNA reads as TGTGCCAGCAGCCAATCCAGGGCGCGTGAGCAGTTCTTC. Its protein is CASSQSRAREQFF.

Only one count was recorded for this clone. The chain recombines TRBV7-3 with TRBJ2-7; TRBD2 agrees at 12 bases. CDR1 and CDR2 from the germline V gene are SGHTA and FQGTGA. There are 20 residues in the CDR3. V dropped 3 bases and J dropped 3; count of bases not matched to a gene: 18. CDR3 protein: CASSFTRLAGERRGSYEQYF. CDR3 DNA sequence: TGTGCCAGCAGCTTCACGCGACTAGCGGGGGAGAGACGGGGTAGCTACGAGCAGTACTTC.

V gene TRBV5-1 combines with J gene TRBJ2-3; TRBD2 matches at 7 bases. There are 15 residues in the CDR3. Trimming at V came to 0 bases and at J to 2 bases, leaving 3 bases not matched to a gene. Germline assignment: CDR1 SGHRS and CDR2 YFSETQ. The CDR3 sequence: CASSLAGLDTDTQYF. For the CDR3, the DNA is TGCGCCAGCAGCTTGGCCGGACTAGACACAGATACGCAGTATTTT.